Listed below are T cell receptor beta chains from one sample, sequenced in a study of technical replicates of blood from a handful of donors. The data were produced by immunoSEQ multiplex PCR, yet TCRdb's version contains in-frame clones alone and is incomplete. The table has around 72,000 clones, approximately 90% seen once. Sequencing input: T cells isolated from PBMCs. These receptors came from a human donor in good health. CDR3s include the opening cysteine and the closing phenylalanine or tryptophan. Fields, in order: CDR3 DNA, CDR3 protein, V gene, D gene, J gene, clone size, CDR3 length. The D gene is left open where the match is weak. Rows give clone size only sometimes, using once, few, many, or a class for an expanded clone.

cdr3_nt: TGTGCCAGCAGTTACGGGCCCTACGGCGGGGAGCTGTTTTTT
cdr3_aa: CASSYGPYGGELFF
v_call: TRBV6-5
d_call: NA
j_call: TRBJ2-2
clone_size: NA
cdr3_length: 14

cdr3_nt: TGTGCCAGCAGTTTATATTTGTATAGCACAGATACGCAGTATTTT
cdr3_aa: CASSLYLYSTDTQYF
v_call: TRBV28
d_call: NA
j_call: TRBJ2-3
clone_size: NA
cdr3_length: 15

cdr3_nt: TGTGCCTGGACACCGGGACTAGCGGGATACGAGCAGTACTTC
cdr3_aa: CAWTPGLAGYEQYF
v_call: TRBV30
d_call: TRBD2
j_call: TRBJ2-7
clone_size: once
cdr3_length: 14

cdr3_nt: TGTGCCAGCAGCTCCAGCGGCTCCTACAATGAGCAGTTCTTC
cdr3_aa: CASSSSGSYNEQFF
v_call: TRBV5-4
d_call: NA
j_call: TRBJ2-1
clone_size: NA
cdr3_length: 14

cdr3_nt: TGTGCCAGCAGCGTAGGGGGAGCAACTAATGAAAAACTGTTTTTT
cdr3_aa: CASSVGGATNEKLFF
v_call: TRBV9
d_call: NA
j_call: TRBJ1-4
clone_size: NA
cdr3_length: 15

cdr3_nt: TGTGCCAGCGGGGGGGGAAAGACCCAGTACTTC
cdr3_aa: CASGGGKTQYF
v_call: TRBV27
d_call: TRBD2
j_call: TRBJ2-5
clone_size: NA
cdr3_length: 11

cdr3_nt: TGTGCCAGCAGCTTAGGTGCGGGAGTTACGCAGTATTTT
cdr3_aa: CASSLGAGVTQYF
v_call: TRBV5-4
d_call: TRBD2
j_call: TRBJ2-3
clone_size: NA
cdr3_length: 13

cdr3_nt: TGTGCCAGTAGTCCACGACAGGCTCGGGAGACCCAGTACTTC
cdr3_aa: CASSPRQARETQYF
v_call: TRBV19
d_call: NA
j_call: TRBJ2-5
clone_size: NA
cdr3_length: 14

cdr3_nt: TGTGCCAGTAGTAGCTGGGACTTCGGCACAGATACGCAGTATTTT
cdr3_aa: CASSSWDFGTDTQYF
v_call: TRBV19
d_call: NA
j_call: TRBJ2-3
clone_size: NA
cdr3_length: 15

cdr3_nt: TGTGCCAGCAGCTTAGAAAGTAGCCGATCAGATACGCAGTATTTT
cdr3_aa: CASSLESSRSDTQYF
v_call: TRBV13
d_call: NA
j_call: TRBJ2-3
clone_size: NA
cdr3_length: 15

cdr3_nt: TGTGCCAGCAGCTTAAGCCCACGTAGGCCAGCGGGAAGGTCAGATACGCAGTATTTT
cdr3_aa: CASSLSPRRPAGRSDTQYF
v_call: TRBV7-2
d_call: TRBD2
j_call: TRBJ2-3
clone_size: once
cdr3_length: 19

cdr3_nt: TGTGCCAGCAGTGAAGCTTTCGAGCGGGAGTTAACCCCCTACGAGCAGTACTTC
cdr3_aa: CASSEAFERELTPYEQYF
v_call: TRBV6-1
d_call: TRBD2
j_call: TRBJ2-7
clone_size: NA
cdr3_length: 18

cdr3_nt: TGTGCCAGCACCGAAACCCCACGGGACAATGAGCAGTTCTTC
cdr3_aa: CASTETPRDNEQFF
v_call: TRBV7-9
d_call: NA
j_call: TRBJ2-1
clone_size: NA
cdr3_length: 14

cdr3_nt: TGTGCCAGCAGCTCCGGGACAGAGAATCAGCCCCAGCATTTT
cdr3_aa: CASSSGTENQPQHF
v_call: TRBV7-2
d_call: TRBD1
j_call: TRBJ1-5
clone_size: few
cdr3_length: 14

cdr3_nt: TGTGCCTGGAGTGCAATCTCCGGGACAGTGGACCAAATCAATCAGCCCCAGCATTTT
cdr3_aa: CAWSAISGTVDQINQPQHF
v_call: TRBV30
d_call: TRBD1
j_call: TRBJ1-5
clone_size: NA
cdr3_length: 19

cdr3_nt: TGTGCCAGCTCAGATTACAGGGAAGCACAGCCCCAGCATTTT
cdr3_aa: CASSDYREAQPQHF
v_call: TRBV6-1
d_call: NA
j_call: TRBJ1-5
clone_size: NA
cdr3_length: 14

cdr3_nt: TGTGCCAGCAGCTACGACCCGGGACAGGGGCAAGAGACCCAGTACTTC
cdr3_aa: CASSYDPGQGQETQYF
v_call: TRBV7-9
d_call: TRBD1
j_call: TRBJ2-5
clone_size: NA
cdr3_length: 16

cdr3_nt: TGTGCCAGCGGCCTCCTCGGACAGTCCACAGATACGCAGTATTTT
cdr3_aa: CASGLLGQSTDTQYF
v_call: TRBV28
d_call: NA
j_call: TRBJ2-3
clone_size: NA
cdr3_length: 15

cdr3_nt: TGTGCCAGCAGCAAGGACAGGGATCATGAGCAGTTCTTC
cdr3_aa: CASSKDRDHEQFF
v_call: TRBV5-4
d_call: TRBD1
j_call: TRBJ2-1
clone_size: NA
cdr3_length: 13

cdr3_nt: TGCAGCGTTGAAGATAGTAGGGGTTGGAACACTGAAGCTTTCTTT
cdr3_aa: CSVEDSRGWNTEAFF
v_call: TRBV29-1
d_call: NA
j_call: TRBJ1-1
clone_size: NA
cdr3_length: 15

cdr3_nt: TGTGCCAGCAGCTCTAGCGGGGGGGGCACCGGGGAGCTGTTTTTT
cdr3_aa: CASSSSGGGTGELFF
v_call: TRBV7-3
d_call: TRBD2
j_call: TRBJ2-2
clone_size: NA
cdr3_length: 15

cdr3_nt: TGTGCCAGTATGAGCGGTCTAGCTTTCTTT
cdr3_aa: CASMSGLAFF
v_call: TRBV19
d_call: NA
j_call: TRBJ1-1
clone_size: NA
cdr3_length: 10

cdr3_nt: TGTGCCAGCAGTTACCGCGCCCTAGCCAAAAACATTCAGTACTTC
cdr3_aa: CASSYRALAKNIQYF
v_call: TRBV2
d_call: NA
j_call: TRBJ2-4
clone_size: NA
cdr3_length: 15

cdr3_nt: TGTGCCAGTGGAATAGGACAGGGCGCAGATACGCAGTATTTT
cdr3_aa: CASGIGQGADTQYF
v_call: TRBV19
d_call: TRBD1
j_call: TRBJ2-3
clone_size: NA
cdr3_length: 14

cdr3_nt: TGTGCCAGCAGCTTGGACGGTCACGGCGAGCAGTACTTC
cdr3_aa: CASSLDGHGEQYF
v_call: TRBV5-4
d_call: NA
j_call: TRBJ2-7
clone_size: NA
cdr3_length: 13

cdr3_nt: TGTGCCATCAGTCCCACATCAGCTAACTATGGCTACACCTTC
cdr3_aa: CAISPTSANYGYTF
v_call: TRBV10-3
d_call: NA
j_call: TRBJ1-2
clone_size: NA
cdr3_length: 14

cdr3_nt: TGCGCCAGCAGTGACGGTGTGAGAGAGCAGTACTTC
cdr3_aa: CASSDGVREQYF
v_call: TRBV10-1
d_call: NA
j_call: TRBJ2-7
clone_size: NA
cdr3_length: 12

cdr3_nt: TGTGCCAGCAGCGCCGGGGCAGGGGGCAACAATGAGCAGTTCTTC
cdr3_aa: CASSAGAGGNNEQFF
v_call: TRBV9
d_call: TRBD1
j_call: TRBJ2-1
clone_size: NA
cdr3_length: 15

cdr3_nt: TGCGCCAGCAGCCAAGAAACAGGGGGGAATCAGCCCCAGCATTTT
cdr3_aa: CASSQETGGNQPQHF
v_call: TRBV4-3
d_call: TRBD1
j_call: TRBJ1-5
clone_size: NA
cdr3_length: 15

cdr3_nt: TGTGCCAGCATCCTGGGTGGGAGCGGTGAAAAACTGTTTTTT
cdr3_aa: CASILGGSGEKLFF
v_call: TRBV28
d_call: NA
j_call: TRBJ1-4
clone_size: NA
cdr3_length: 14

cdr3_nt: TGTGCCAGCGTAACAGGAAACACCATATATTTT
cdr3_aa: CASVTGNTIYF
v_call: TRBV27
d_call: NA
j_call: TRBJ1-3
clone_size: NA
cdr3_length: 11

cdr3_nt: TGTGCCAGCATACGGGGGAGCGGCACTGAAGCTTTCTTT
cdr3_aa: CASIRGSGTEAFF
v_call: TRBV6-6
d_call: NA
j_call: TRBJ1-1
clone_size: few
cdr3_length: 13

cdr3_nt: TGTGCCAGCAGCCCCAGTTTAGCGCCCTCGCGGCAGCCCTACGAGCAGTACTTC
cdr3_aa: CASSPSLAPSRQPYEQYF
v_call: TRBV27
d_call: NA
j_call: TRBJ2-7
clone_size: NA
cdr3_length: 18

cdr3_nt: TGCGCCAGCACGGGACTGAACCAAGAGACCCAGTACTTC
cdr3_aa: CASTGLNQETQYF
v_call: TRBV5-1
d_call: NA
j_call: TRBJ2-5
clone_size: NA
cdr3_length: 13

cdr3_nt: TGCAGCGTTGAACGGTCGGGAGCCGGGGAGCTGTTTTTT
cdr3_aa: CSVERSGAGELFF
v_call: TRBV29-1
d_call: NA
j_call: TRBJ2-2
clone_size: NA
cdr3_length: 13

cdr3_nt: TGTGCCAGCAGCTTACTACAGGGGTTCTACAATGAGCAGTTCTTC
cdr3_aa: CASSLLQGFYNEQFF
v_call: TRBV7-2
d_call: TRBD1
j_call: TRBJ2-1
clone_size: NA
cdr3_length: 15

cdr3_nt: TGTGCCAGCACGGCACAGGGTGGACAAACTGAAGCTTTCTTT
cdr3_aa: CASTAQGGQTEAFF
v_call: TRBV2
d_call: NA
j_call: TRBJ1-1
clone_size: NA
cdr3_length: 14

cdr3_nt: TGTGCCAGTCGTGGGGACAGGGAAGTTGAAAAACTGTTTTTT
cdr3_aa: CASRGDREVEKLFF
v_call: TRBV19
d_call: TRBD1
j_call: TRBJ1-4
clone_size: NA
cdr3_length: 14

cdr3_nt: TGTGCCAATCCGCGGACTAGCGGGAGGGTGCGCTACAATGAGCAGTTCTTC
cdr3_aa: CANPRTSGRVRYNEQFF
v_call: TRBV7-3
d_call: TRBD2
j_call: TRBJ2-1
clone_size: NA
cdr3_length: 17

cdr3_nt: TGTGCCAGCAGCGGGACTAGCGGGAGCTACGAGCAGTACTTC
cdr3_aa: CASSGTSGSYEQYF
v_call: TRBV7-9
d_call: TRBD2
j_call: TRBJ2-7
clone_size: NA
cdr3_length: 14

cdr3_nt: TGTGCCATCAGTGACTACAGGGAATTAGATACGCAGTATTTT
cdr3_aa: CAISDYRELDTQYF
v_call: TRBV10-3
d_call: NA
j_call: TRBJ2-3
clone_size: NA
cdr3_length: 14

cdr3_nt: TGTGCCATCAGTGAGGCCGGGACATCGAACACTGAAGCTTTCTTT
cdr3_aa: CAISEAGTSNTEAFF
v_call: TRBV10-3
d_call: NA
j_call: TRBJ1-1
clone_size: NA
cdr3_length: 15